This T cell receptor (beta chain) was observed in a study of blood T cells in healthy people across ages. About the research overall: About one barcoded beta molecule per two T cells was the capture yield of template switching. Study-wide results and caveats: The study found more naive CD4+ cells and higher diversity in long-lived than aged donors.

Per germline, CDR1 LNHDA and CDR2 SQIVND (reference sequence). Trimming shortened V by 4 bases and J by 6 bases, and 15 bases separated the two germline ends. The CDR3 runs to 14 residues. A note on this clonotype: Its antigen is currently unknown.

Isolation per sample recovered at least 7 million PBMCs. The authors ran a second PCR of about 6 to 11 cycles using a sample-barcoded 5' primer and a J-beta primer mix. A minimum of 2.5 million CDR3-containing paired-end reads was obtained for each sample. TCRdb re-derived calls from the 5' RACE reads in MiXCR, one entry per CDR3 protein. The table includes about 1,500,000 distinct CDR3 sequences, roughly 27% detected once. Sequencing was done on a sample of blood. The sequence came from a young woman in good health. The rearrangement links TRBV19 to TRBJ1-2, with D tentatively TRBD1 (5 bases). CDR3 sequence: CASSRARARDGYTF. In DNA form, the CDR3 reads TGTGCCAGTAGTAGGGCAAGGGCCAGGGATGGCTACACCTTC.